This TCR beta chain was profiled in a study of blood T cell repertoires in COVID-19. Study summary: PBMCs, B-cell-depleted T cells, or T cells were the source of the cDNA or gDNA that made up the material.

Those enrolled, adults aged about 18 to 89 years, came from around 24 US areas. Participants were placed into cohorts based on the clinical history they reported. Germline assignment: CDR1 MGHRA and CDR2 YSYEKL. V shed 1 base, J shed 4 bases, and the junction held 6 bases outside the gene matches. The CDR3 has 15 amino acids. In the original workflow: Cell counts per sample came from amplifying reference gene primers. Profiling relied on immunoSEQ multiplex PCR, and the TCRdb table lists in-frame clones only, not all of them. D and trimming come from the DNA, and the V and J calls and clone size come from that table. This table has about 400,000 clones, around 90% appearing once.

The chain uses TRBV4-1 and TRBJ1-2; TRBD1 aligns across 7 bases. The source is a woman aged 18-29 years with acute COVID-19. The sequenced sample was PBMCs or T cells enriched from blood (not recorded which). The CDR3 coding sequence is TGCGCCAGCAGCCAAGTAGGGACAGAGGGCTATGGCTACACCTTC. Amino acid sequence: CASSQVGTEGYGYTF.